These T cell receptor beta chains were read from a single sample in a study of OX40 agonist ivuxolimab in advanced cancers. Sequenced by immunoSEQ multiplex PCR; TCRdb stores in-frame clones only, minus some. The repertoire holds some 80,000 clones, 65% to 90% seen once, with 2% in the top ten. The material was CD4+ or CD8+ T cells sorted from blood, obtained in a trial of the OX40 agonist ivuxolimab. The receptors come from an adult with an advanced solid tumor such as melanoma, head and neck, liver or kidney cancer. The CDR3 runs from the conserved cysteine through the conserved F or W. D genes are given only for firm matches. Clone size is stated in some rows and not others, as once, few, many or a class when expanded.

abundance | j_gene | v_gene | d_gene | CDR3aa | CDR3nt
. | TRBJ2-7 | TRBV14 | . | CASSQDYLSRVPFSYEQYF | TGTGCCAGCAGCCAAGATTACCTCTCCAGGGTCCCGTTCTCCTACGAGCAGTACTTC
. | TRBJ2-3 | TRBV7-3 | TRBD2 | CASSFAGGLDTQYF | TGTGCCAGCAGCTTCGCGGGGGGGCTCGATACGCAGTATTTT
. | TRBJ1-1 | TRBV6-6 | . | CASSYNGDTEAFF | TGTGCCAGCAGTTACAACGGGGACACTGAAGCTTTCTTT
. | TRBJ2-3 | TRBV11-2 | . | CASSAPGTDTQYF | TGTGCCAGCAGCGCGCCGGGCACAGATACGCAGTATTTT
. | TRBJ1-4 | TRBV28 | TRBD1 | CASSGGTGATNEKLFF | TGTGCCAGCAGTGGGGGGACAGGGGCAACTAATGAAAAACTGTTTTTT
. | TRBJ1-4 | TRBV6-1 | . | CASSDTGTRITTNEKLFF | TGTGCCAGCAGTGATACCGGGACAAGGATTACTACTAATGAAAAACTGTTTTTT
few | TRBJ2-2 | TRBV5-4 | TRBD1 | CASSLVGQGDTGELFF | TGTGCCAGCAGCTTGGTTGGACAGGGGGACACCGGGGAGCTGTTTTTT
. | TRBJ2-7 | TRBV18 | . | CASSPEGGGFYEQYF | TGTGCCAGCTCACCAGAAGGGGGGGGATTCTACGAGCAGTACTTC
. | TRBJ2-3 | TRBV28 | TRBD1 | CASSEQGANTQYF | TGTGCCAGCAGTGAACAGGGGGCGAATACGCAGTATTTT
. | TRBJ1-5 | TRBV7-2 | . | CASSLDGQGNQPQHF | TGTGCCAGCAGCTTAGACGGGCAGGGTAATCAGCCCCAGCATTTT
. | TRBJ2-3 | TRBV7-9 | TRBD1 | CASTTGGIRTDTQYF | TGTGCCAGCACCACAGGGGGAATAAGGACAGATACGCAGTATTTT
. | TRBJ2-1 | TRBV30 | . | CAWTKGSTYNEQFF | TGTGCCTGGACCAAAGGGTCCACCTACAATGAGCAGTTCTTC
. | TRBJ2-3 | TRBV9 | . | CASSVGGVSTQYF | TGTGCCAGCAGCGTAGGGGGGGTCTCTACGCAGTATTTT
. | TRBJ1-2 | TRBV28 | . | CASSSGASNYGYTF | TGTGCCAGCAGTTCAGGCGCTTCGAACTATGGCTACACCTTC
. | TRBJ2-1 | TRBV7-3 | TRBD1 | CASSGDRDDEQFF | TGTGCCAGCAGCGGGGACAGGGACGATGAGCAGTTCTTC
once | TRBJ1-2 | TRBV5-1 | . | CASSLTSKSANYGYTF | TGCGCCAGCAGCTTGACGTCCAAGTCCGCTAACTATGGCTACACCTTC
. | TRBJ1-1 | TRBV7-8 | . | CASSLAPRGKRNTEAFF | TGTGCCAGCAGCTTAGCCCCCCGAGGAAAGAGGAACACTGAAGCTTTCTTT
. | TRBJ2-3 | TRBV7-2 | . | CASSLQAAFTDTQYF | TGTGCCAGCAGCTTACAGGCGGCCTTCACAGATACGCAGTATTTT
few | TRBJ1-1 | TRBV6-5 | . | CASSYSWGNTEAFF | TGTGCCAGCAGTTACTCCTGGGGAAACACTGAAGCTTTCTTT
. | TRBJ2-3 | TRBV6-5 | . | CASREDGGTDTQYF | TGTGCCAGCAGGGAGGATGGGGGCACAGATACGCAGTATTTT
once | TRBJ1-1 | TRBV7-9 | . | CASSLAFEVTEAFF | TGTGCCAGCAGCTTAGCCTTCGAGGTTACTGAAGCTTTCTTT
. | TRBJ2-7 | TRBV28 | . | CASTPGIAYEQYF | TGTGCCAGCACCCCAGGAATCGCCTACGAGCAGTACTTC
. | TRBJ1-5 | TRBV6-5 | . | CASSYEDSGVGAQHF | TGTGCCAGCAGTTACGAGGACAGTGGGGTCGGGGCCCAGCATTTT
. | TRBJ1-4 | TRBV9 | . | CASSVGVATNEKLFF | TGTGCCAGCAGCGTAGGGGTTGCAACTAATGAAAAACTGTTTTTT
. | TRBJ1-1 | TRBV5-6 | . | CASSLKGQWGAFF | TGTGCCAGCAGCTTGAAGGGGCAGTGGGGAGCTTTCTTT
. | TRBJ1-1 | TRBV5-1 | . | CASSAGTPDRVKAFF | TGCGCCAGCAGCGCAGGCACCCCGGACAGAGTTAAGGCTTTCTTT
. | TRBJ1-2 | TRBV28 | . | CASSPGRGLYGYTF | TGTGCCAGCAGCCCTGGACGAGGCCTCTATGGCTACACCTTC
. | TRBJ1-2 | TRBV28 | TRBD1 | CASTLSGQDPSGTF | TGTGCCAGCACCCTCTCTGGACAGGACCCATCTGGGACCTTC
once | TRBJ1-2 | TRBV7-2 | . | CASSFLSGIWPSGYTF | TGTGCCAGCAGCTTTTTATCAGGGATTTGGCCTAGTGGCTACACCTTC
. | TRBJ1-1 | TRBV19 | . | CASTLLGTVNTEAFF | TGTGCCAGTACCCTTCTTGGAACGGTGAACACTGAAGCTTTCTTT
. | TRBJ1-6 | TRBV5-1 | . | CASSSGRMNNSPLHF | TGCGCCAGCAGCTCCGGACGGATGAATAATTCACCCCTCCACTTT
. | TRBJ2-5 | TRBV11-2 | . | CASSDPDRGGETQYF | TGTGCCAGCAGTGATCCTGACAGGGGAGGGGAGACCCAGTACTTC
. | TRBJ1-4 | TRBV27 | . | CATNPGTNEKLFF | TGTGCCACTAACCCGGGGACTAATGAAAAACTGTTTTTT
. | TRBJ2-7 | TRBV9 | TRBD1 | CASSLTGGYGEQYF | TGTGCCAGCAGCCTGACAGGGGGCTATGGGGAGCAGTACTTC
. | TRBJ2-3 | TRBV19 | . | CASSIRLTDTQYF | TGTGCCAGTAGTATCCGGCTCACAGATACGCAGTATTTT
. | TRBJ2-2 | TRBV7-9 | . | CASSSGTGELFF | TGTGCCAGCAGCTCAGGAACCGGGGAGCTGTTTTTT
. | TRBJ2-7 | TRBV6-1 | . | CASRGDTHGYEQYF | TGTGCCAGCAGGGGGGACACGCATGGCTACGAGCAGTACTTC
. | TRBJ2-1 | TRBV19 | TRBD2 | CASTALAGGHNEQFF | TGTGCCAGTACCGCACTAGCGGGGGGTCACAATGAGCAGTTCTTC
few | TRBJ1-1 | TRBV19 | . | CASSIRTNTEAFF | TGTGCCAGTAGTATAAGGACGAACACTGAAGCTTTCTTT
. | TRBJ2-2 | TRBV7-2 | . | CASSLSSAVTGELFF | TGTGCCAGCAGCTTATCTAGCGCGGTCACCGGGGAGCTGTTTTTT
. | TRBJ1-2 | TRBV5-1 | . | CASRADVYYGYTF | TGCGCCAGCAGAGCTGACGTCTACTATGGCTACACCTTC
. | TRBJ1-5 | TRBV28 | . | CASSLSARRGRGNQPQHF | TGTGCCAGCAGTTTATCCGCTCGTCGGGGGCGAGGCAATCAGCCCCAGCATTTT
. | TRBJ1-2 | TRBV2 | . | CASSGGQYGYTF | TGTGCCAGCAGCGGGGGTCAATATGGCTACACCTTC
. | TRBJ2-1 | TRBV7-3 | TRBD2 | CASTPPGGSTYNEQFF | TGTGCCAGCACCCCTCCGGGGGGGTCAACCTACAATGAGCAGTTCTTC
. | TRBJ2-3 | TRBV5-1 | TRBD1 | CASSGGTGHTDTQYF | TGCGCCAGCAGCGGGGGGACAGGGCACACAGATACGCAGTATTTT
. | TRBJ2-5 | TRBV6-5 | . | CASSYSRRVTEETQYF | TGTGCCAGCAGTTACTCGAGACGCGTGACAGAAGAGACCCAGTACTTC
. | TRBJ2-7 | TRBV15 | . | CATSKDRFSYEQYF | TGTGCCACCAGCAAGGACAGATTTTCCTACGAGCAGTACTTC
. | TRBJ2-4 | TRBV18 | TRBD1 | CASSPMTGEENIQYF | TGTGCCAGCTCACCAATGACAGGGGAGGAAAACATTCAGTACTTC
. | TRBJ1-5 | TRBV28 | . | CASSTRRSNQPQHF | TGTGCCAGCAGTACAAGACGGAGCAATCAGCCCCAGCATTTT